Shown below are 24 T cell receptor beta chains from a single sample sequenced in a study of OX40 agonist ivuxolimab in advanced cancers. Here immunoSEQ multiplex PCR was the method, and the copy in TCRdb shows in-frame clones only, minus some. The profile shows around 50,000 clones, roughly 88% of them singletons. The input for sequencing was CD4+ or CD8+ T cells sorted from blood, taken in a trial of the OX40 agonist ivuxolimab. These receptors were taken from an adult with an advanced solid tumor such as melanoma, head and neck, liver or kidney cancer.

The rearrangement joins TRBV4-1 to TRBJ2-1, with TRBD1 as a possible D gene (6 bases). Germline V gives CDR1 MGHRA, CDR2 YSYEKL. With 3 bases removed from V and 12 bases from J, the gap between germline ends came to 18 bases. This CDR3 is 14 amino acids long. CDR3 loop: CASSHPETGPGQFF. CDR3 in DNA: TGCGCCAGCAGCCACCCCGAGACAGGACCCGGGCAGTTCTTC.

The CDR3 DNA is TGTGCCAGCAGTGAATTTGGGACCGGCGGCTACAATGAGCAGTTCTTC. Encoded protein: CASSEFGTGGYNEQFF. The gene calls are TRBV6-1 and TRBJ2-1, with D tentatively TRBD1 or TRBD2 (5 bases each). Trimming took 2 bases from V and 3 from J, leaving 14 bases between them. There are 16 residues in the CDR3. CDR1 is MNHNS, CDR2 SASEGT, per germline.

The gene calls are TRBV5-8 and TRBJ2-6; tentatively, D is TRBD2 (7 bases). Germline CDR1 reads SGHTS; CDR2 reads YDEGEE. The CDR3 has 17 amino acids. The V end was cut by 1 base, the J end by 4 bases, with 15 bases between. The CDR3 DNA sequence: TGTGCCAGCAGCTTGTGGGCGGGGGCAATCGGGGCCAACGTCCTGACTTTC. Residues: CASSLWAGAIGANVLTF.

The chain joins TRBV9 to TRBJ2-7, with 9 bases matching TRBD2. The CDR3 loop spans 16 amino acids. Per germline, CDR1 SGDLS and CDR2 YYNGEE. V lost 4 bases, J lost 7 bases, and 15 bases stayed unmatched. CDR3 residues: CASSPQIAGVLGEQYF. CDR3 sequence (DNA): TGTGCCAGCAGCCCGCAGATAGCGGGAGTTTTGGGAGAGCAGTACTTC.

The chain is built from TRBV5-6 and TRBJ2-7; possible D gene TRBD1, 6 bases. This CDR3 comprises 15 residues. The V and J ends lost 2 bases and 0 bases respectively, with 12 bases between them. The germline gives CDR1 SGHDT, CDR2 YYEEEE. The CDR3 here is CASSLFDRSSYEQYF. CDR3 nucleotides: TGTGCCAGCAGCTTATTCGACAGGAGCTCCTACGAGCAGTACTTC.

Here the CDR3 DNA reads TGTGCCAGGTTTCACCGGGGCAATCAGCCCCAGCATTTT. Translation gives CARFHRGNQPQHF. This sequence joins TRBV6-5 and TRBJ1-5; D gene uncertain. V was shortened by 9 bases and J by 2 bases, with 11 bases between the two germline ends. This CDR3 contains 13 residues. CDR1 and CDR2 (germline): MNHEY, SVGAGI.

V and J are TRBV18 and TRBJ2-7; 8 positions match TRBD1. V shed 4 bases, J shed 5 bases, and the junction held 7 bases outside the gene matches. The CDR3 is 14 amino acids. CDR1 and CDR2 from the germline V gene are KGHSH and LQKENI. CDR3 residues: CASSQGQAADEQYF. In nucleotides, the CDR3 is TGTGCCAGCTCACAGGGACAGGCGGCGGACGAGCAGTACTTC.

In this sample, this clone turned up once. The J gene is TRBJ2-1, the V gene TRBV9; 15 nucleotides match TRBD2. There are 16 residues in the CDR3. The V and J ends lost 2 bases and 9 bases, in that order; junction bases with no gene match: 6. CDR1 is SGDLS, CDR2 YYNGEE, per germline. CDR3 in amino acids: CASSVGGLAGGSEQFF. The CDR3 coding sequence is TGTGCCAGCAGCGTGGGGGGACTAGCGGGAGGTAGTGAGCAGTTCTTC.

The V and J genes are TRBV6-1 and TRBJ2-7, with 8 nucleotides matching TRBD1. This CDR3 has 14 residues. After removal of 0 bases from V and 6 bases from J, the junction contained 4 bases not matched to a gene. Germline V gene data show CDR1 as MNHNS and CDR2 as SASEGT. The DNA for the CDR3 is TGTGCCAGCAGTGAAGCCGGGACAGGACGCGAGCAGTACTTC. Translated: CASSEAGTGREQYF.

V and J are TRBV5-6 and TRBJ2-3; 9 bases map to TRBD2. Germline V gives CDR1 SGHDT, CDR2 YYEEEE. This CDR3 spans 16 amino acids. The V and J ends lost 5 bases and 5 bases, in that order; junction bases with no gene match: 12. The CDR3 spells CASSPWRSGSGDTQYF. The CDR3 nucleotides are TGTGCCAGCAGTCCCTGGCGTAGCGGGAGTGGAGATACGCAGTATTTT.

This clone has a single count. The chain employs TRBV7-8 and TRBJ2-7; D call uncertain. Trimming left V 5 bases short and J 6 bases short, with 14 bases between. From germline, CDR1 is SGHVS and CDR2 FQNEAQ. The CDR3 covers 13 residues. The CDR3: CASSPQIGGEQYF. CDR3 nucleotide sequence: TGTGCCAGCAGCCCACAAATCGGCGGCGAGCAGTACTTC.

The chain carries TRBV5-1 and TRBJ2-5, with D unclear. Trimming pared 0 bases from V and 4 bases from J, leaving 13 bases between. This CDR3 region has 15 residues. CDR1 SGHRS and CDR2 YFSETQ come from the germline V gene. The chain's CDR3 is CASSLGGIRTETQYF. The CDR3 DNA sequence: TGCGCCAGCAGCTTGGGTGGGATCCGGACAGAGACCCAGTACTTC. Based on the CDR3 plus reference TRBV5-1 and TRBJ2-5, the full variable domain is KAGVTQTPRYLIKTRGQQVTLSCSPISGHRSVSWYQQTPGQGLQFLFEYFSETQRNKGNFPGRFSGRQFSNSRSEMNVSTLELGDSALYLCASSLGGIRTETQYFGPGTRLLVL.

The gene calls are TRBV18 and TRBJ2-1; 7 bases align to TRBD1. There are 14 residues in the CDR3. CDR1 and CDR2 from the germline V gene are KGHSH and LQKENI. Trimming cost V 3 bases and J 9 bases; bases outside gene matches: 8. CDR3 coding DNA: TGTGCCAGCTCACCCGGGACAGCCAGGGGTGAGCAGTTCTTC. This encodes CASSPGTARGEQFF.

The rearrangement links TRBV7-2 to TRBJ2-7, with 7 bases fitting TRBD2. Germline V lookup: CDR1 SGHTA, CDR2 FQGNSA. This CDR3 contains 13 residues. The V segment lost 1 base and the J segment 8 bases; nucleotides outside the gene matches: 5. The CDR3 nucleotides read TGTGCCAGCAGCTTAGGGCCTAGCGGAAAGCAGTACTTC. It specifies CASSLGPSGKQYF. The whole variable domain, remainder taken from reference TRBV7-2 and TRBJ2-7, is GAGVSQSPSNKVTEKGKDVELRCDPISGHTALYWYRQSLGQGLEFLIYFQGNSAPDKSGLPSDRFSAERTGGSVSTLTIQRTQQEDSAVYLCASSLGPSGKQYFGPGTRLTVT.

CDR3 sequence reads: CASRLAGRDEQFF. DNA of the CDR3: TGTGCCAGCCGACTAGCGGGACGGGATGAGCAGTTCTTC. The chain employs TRBV6-5 and TRBJ2-1; 11 nucleotides line up with TRBD2. There are 13 residues in the CDR3. Germline CDR1 and CDR2: MNHEY and SVGAGI. V lost 8 bases, J lost 8 bases, and 5 bases stayed unmatched.

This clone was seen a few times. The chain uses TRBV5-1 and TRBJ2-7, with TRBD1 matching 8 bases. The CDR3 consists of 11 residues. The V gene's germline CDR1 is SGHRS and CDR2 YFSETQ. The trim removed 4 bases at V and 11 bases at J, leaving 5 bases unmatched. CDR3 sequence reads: CASSDLDREYF. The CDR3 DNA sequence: TGCGCCAGCAGCGACTTGGACAGGGAGTACTTC. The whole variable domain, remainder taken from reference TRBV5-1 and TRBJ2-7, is KAGVTQTPRYLIKTRGQQVTLSCSPISGHRSVSWYQQTPGQGLQFLFEYFSETQRNKGNFPGRFSGRQFSNSRSEMNVSTLELGDSALYLCASSDLDREYFGPGTRLTVT.

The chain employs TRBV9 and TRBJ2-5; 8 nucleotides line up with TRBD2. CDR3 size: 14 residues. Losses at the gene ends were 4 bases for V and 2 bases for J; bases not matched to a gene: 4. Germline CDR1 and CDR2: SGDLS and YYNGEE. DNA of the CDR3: TGTGCCAGCAGCTTCGGGACTAGTCAAGAGACCCAGTACTTC. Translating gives CASSFGTSQETQYF.

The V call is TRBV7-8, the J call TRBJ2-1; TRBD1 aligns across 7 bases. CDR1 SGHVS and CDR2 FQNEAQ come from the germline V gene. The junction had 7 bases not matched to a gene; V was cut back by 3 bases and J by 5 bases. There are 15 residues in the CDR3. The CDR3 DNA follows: TGTGCCAGCAGCTTCAGGGGGTGGGGAGACAATGAGCAGTTCTTC. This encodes CASSFRGWGDNEQFF.

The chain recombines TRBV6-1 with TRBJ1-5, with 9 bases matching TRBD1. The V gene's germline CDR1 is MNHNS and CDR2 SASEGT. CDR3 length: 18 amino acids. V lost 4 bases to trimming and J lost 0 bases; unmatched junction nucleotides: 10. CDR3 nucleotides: TGTGCCAGCAGTGTGTCTTGGCGGACAGGGGATAGCAATCAGCCCCAGCATTTT. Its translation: CASSVSWRTGDSNQPQHF.

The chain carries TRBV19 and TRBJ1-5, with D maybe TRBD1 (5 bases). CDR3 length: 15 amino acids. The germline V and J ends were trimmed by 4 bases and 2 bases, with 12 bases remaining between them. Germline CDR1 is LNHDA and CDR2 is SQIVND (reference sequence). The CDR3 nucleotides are TGTGCCAGTAGTACAGTTGGGGGGGGCAATCAGCCCCAGCATTTT. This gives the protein CASSTVGGGNQPQHF.

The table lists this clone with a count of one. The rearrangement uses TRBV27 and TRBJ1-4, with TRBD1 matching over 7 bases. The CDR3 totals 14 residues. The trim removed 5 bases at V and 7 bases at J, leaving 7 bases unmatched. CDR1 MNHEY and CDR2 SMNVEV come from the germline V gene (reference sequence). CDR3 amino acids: CASSRQGRGEKLFF. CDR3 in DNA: TGTGCCAGCAGTCGACAGGGAAGAGGTGAAAAACTGTTTTTT.

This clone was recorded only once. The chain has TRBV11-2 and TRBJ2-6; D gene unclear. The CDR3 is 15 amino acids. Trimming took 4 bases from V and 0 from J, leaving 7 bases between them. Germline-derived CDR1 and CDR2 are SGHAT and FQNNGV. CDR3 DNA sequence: TGTGCCAGCAGCTCACGACCCTCTGGGGCCAACGTCCTGACTTTC. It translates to CASSSRPSGANVLTF.

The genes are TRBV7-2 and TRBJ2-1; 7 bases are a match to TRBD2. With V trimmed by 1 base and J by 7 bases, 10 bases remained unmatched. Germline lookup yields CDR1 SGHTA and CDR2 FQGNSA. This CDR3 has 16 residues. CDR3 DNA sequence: TGTGCCAGCAGCTTAGTCTTGGCGGGAGAGGTGAATGAGCAGTTCTTC. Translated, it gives CASSLVLAGEVNEQFF.

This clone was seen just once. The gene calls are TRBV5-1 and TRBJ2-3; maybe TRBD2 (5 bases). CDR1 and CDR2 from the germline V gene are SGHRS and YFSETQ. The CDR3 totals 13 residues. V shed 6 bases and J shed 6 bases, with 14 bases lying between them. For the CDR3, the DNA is TGCGCCAGCAACAGTGGGAGCTACGATACGCAGTATTTT. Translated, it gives CASNSGSYDTQYF.